This is a list of T cell receptor beta chains from one sample in a study of T-cell reconstitution after alpha-beta-depleted transplantation in children. One entry per CDR3 protein results from TCRdb running MiXCR on the PCR reads. The data contain 600,000 to 800,000 distinct CDR3 sequences, around 13% of them singletons. This sample comprised PBMCs, obtained before TCRalphabeta/CD19-depleted stem cell transplant. These TCRs come from a girl aged 2 to 10 with congenital amegakaryocytic thrombocytopenia, due to receive a stem cell transplant. The CDR3 runs from the conserved cysteine through the conserved F or W. Each record gives: CDR3 DNA, CDR3 protein, J gene, clone size, V gene, D gene. A D gene is named only where the DNA matches it firmly. Not every row has a clone size; where given, it reads once, few, many or a size class.

DNA: TGCAGTGCTGAAGACAGGGCAACTGAAGCTTTCTTT
CDR3: CSAEDRATEAFF
J: TRBJ1-1
size: few
V: TRBV20-1
D: TRBD1

DNA: TGCAGTGCTAGAGTTTTAGGCCGGGGGATGAACACTGAAGCTTTCTTT
CDR3: CSARVLGRGMNTEAFF
J: TRBJ1-1
size: many
V: TRBV20-1
D: NA

DNA: TGTGCCAGCAGTTTGGAGACAGGGAAAGCTTTCTTT
CDR3: CASSLETGKAFF
J: TRBJ1-1
size: NA
V: TRBV28
D: TRBD1

DNA: TGTGCCAGCAGCTCGGCCGGGAGGACAGTGACAGATACGCAGTATTTT
CDR3: CASSSAGRTVTDTQYF
J: TRBJ2-3
size: many
V: TRBV5-8
D: NA

DNA: TGTGCCAGCAGCGGACTTAAGGGGAACACTGAAGCTTTCTTT
CDR3: CASSGLKGNTEAFF
J: TRBJ1-1
size: once
V: TRBV7-6
D: NA

DNA: TGTGCCAGCAGCCAGGGGGGGGGGATTTCCTACAATGAGCAGTTCTTC
CDR3: CASSQGGGISYNEQFF
J: TRBJ2-1
size: NA
V: TRBV3-1
D: TRBD2

DNA: TGTGCCAGCAGTGCACGACTAGCGGACATCGGGGAGCTGTTTTTT
CDR3: CASSARLADIGELFF
J: TRBJ2-2
size: NA
V: TRBV2
D: TRBD2

DNA: TGTGCCAGCAGCTTCCCGCGGGAGCTGTACGAGCAGTACTTC
CDR3: CASSFPRELYEQYF
J: TRBJ2-7
size: NA
V: TRBV7-2
D: TRBD2

DNA: TGTGCCAGCAGCTTAGGGTTTAGCGGTCCAGAGCAGTACTTC
CDR3: CASSLGFSGPEQYF
J: TRBJ2-7
size: few
V: TRBV7-8
D: NA

DNA: TGTGCCAGCAGCGAGGGACAGCTTTACAATGAGCAGTTCTTC
CDR3: CASSEGQLYNEQFF
J: TRBJ2-1
size: many
V: TRBV9
D: TRBD1

DNA: TGCGCCAGCAGCCAAAGGACAGGGGCCGGGGAAGCTTTCTTT
CDR3: CASSQRTGAGEAFF
J: TRBJ1-1
size: NA
V: TRBV4-1
D: TRBD1

DNA: TGTGCCACCAGCAGCAGGGACTCCAACTACGAGCAGTACTTC
CDR3: CATSSRDSNYEQYF
J: TRBJ2-7
size: few
V: TRBV15
D: NA

DNA: TGCGCCAGCAGCGCCGGGACTAGCGGCTACGAGCAGTACTTC
CDR3: CASSAGTSGYEQYF
J: TRBJ2-7
size: many
V: TRBV5-1
D: TRBD2

DNA: TGTGCCGGGCGCCTGGGACAGGGGACCGAGCAGTACTTC
CDR3: CAGRLGQGTEQYF
J: TRBJ2-7
size: many
V: TRBV10-3
D: TRBD1

DNA: TGCGCCAGCAGCCAAGGTTCTAGCGGGAAGGGAAAGACCCAGTACTTC
CDR3: CASSQGSSGKGKTQYF
J: TRBJ2-5
size: many
V: TRBV4-1
D: TRBD2

DNA: TGCGCCAGCAGCTTGAACACTGGACTCTACGAGCAGTACTTC
CDR3: CASSLNTGLYEQYF
J: TRBJ2-7
size: many
V: TRBV5-1
D: NA

DNA: TGTGCCAGCAGCTTCGTGGACACCTCCTACGAGCAGTACTTC
CDR3: CASSFVDTSYEQYF
J: TRBJ2-7
size: NA
V: TRBV7-9
D: NA

DNA: TGTGCTAGTGGTCTCTTTAACAGAGGAACAGATACGCAGTATTTT
CDR3: CASGLFNRGTDTQYF
J: TRBJ2-3
size: NA
V: TRBV12-5
D: NA

DNA: TGTGCCAGCAGCCCATTGGGGGAGGGTGGCTACACCTTC
CDR3: CASSPLGEGGYTF
J: TRBJ1-2
size: few
V: TRBV28
D: NA

DNA: TGCAGTGCTAGAGAGCCCGGGACGGGAACCTACGAGCAGTACTTC
CDR3: CSAREPGTGTYEQYF
J: TRBJ2-7
size: NA
V: TRBV20-1
D: NA

DNA: TGCGCCAGCAGCTTGAATAGCGGGAGCTTTTACCAAGAGACCCAGTACTTC
CDR3: CASSLNSGSFYQETQYF
J: TRBJ2-5
size: few
V: TRBV5-1
D: TRBD2

DNA: TGCAGTGCTACCCAGGGGGCCTTAGACACTGAAGCTTTCTTT
CDR3: CSATQGALDTEAFF
J: TRBJ1-1
size: many
V: TRBV20-1
D: TRBD1

DNA: TGCAGTGCTACGAAGGCTAGCGGGGGCCAAATTAGTAGCACAGATACGCAGTATTTT
CDR3: CSATKASGGQISSTDTQYF
J: TRBJ2-3
size: few
V: TRBV20-1
D: TRBD2

DNA: TGCAGTGCGAGACAGGGTTTGGGGGCTGAAAAACTGTTTTTT
CDR3: CSARQGLGAEKLFF
J: TRBJ1-4
size: many
V: TRBV20-1
D: TRBD1

DNA: TGTGCCAGCAGCACAGTGAAAACTAGTAGCGGGAGTAGGTACGAGCAGTACTTC
CDR3: CASSTVKTSSGSRYEQYF
J: TRBJ2-7
size: NA
V: TRBV11-1
D: TRBD2

DNA: TGTGCCAGCAGCCCTACCAATGAGCAAGAGACCCAGTACTTC
CDR3: CASSPTNEQETQYF
J: TRBJ2-5
size: many
V: TRBV12-3/TRBV12-4
D: NA

DNA: TGTGCCAGCAGCCGTGAGTGGCATGAGCAGTTCTTC
CDR3: CASSREWHEQFF
J: TRBJ2-1
size: NA
V: TRBV12-3/TRBV12-4
D: NA

DNA: TGTGCCATCAGTGGGACAGGGGGCGAAGAGACCCAGTACTTC
CDR3: CAISGTGGEETQYF
J: TRBJ2-5
size: many
V: TRBV10-3
D: TRBD1

DNA: TGTGCCAGCAGTTTTCACCTAGCCAGTAGAGTTGGTGAGCAGTTCTTC
CDR3: CASSFHLASRVGEQFF
J: TRBJ2-1
size: NA
V: TRBV12-3/TRBV12-4
D: NA

DNA: TGCAGCGTTTCGCCAGGGTGGACAGGGATCGCCGGGGAGCTGTTTTTT
CDR3: CSVSPGWTGIAGELFF
J: TRBJ2-2
size: NA
V: TRBV29-1
D: TRBD1

DNA: TGTGCCAGCAGCTTAGAGGCCCCCACTAGCGGGAGTTGGTACAATGAGCAGTTCTTC
CDR3: CASSLEAPTSGSWYNEQFF
J: TRBJ2-1
size: few
V: TRBV11-1
D: TRBD2

DNA: TGCGCCAGCAGCTTGGTTCGGACAGGGGTGACTGAAGCTTTCTTT
CDR3: CASSLVRTGVTEAFF
J: TRBJ1-1
size: few
V: TRBV5-1
D: TRBD1

DNA: TGCGCCAGCAGCTTGGAGCTCAGAGATGAGCAGTTCTTC
CDR3: CASSLELRDEQFF
J: TRBJ2-1
size: many
V: TRBV5-1
D: NA

DNA: TGTGCCAGCAGCTTCGGACAGTGGGGCTACGAGCAGTACTTC
CDR3: CASSFGQWGYEQYF
J: TRBJ2-7
size: NA
V: TRBV7-9
D: NA

DNA: TGCGCCAGCAGCTTGATGTCACTCGGTGATGAGCAGTTCTTC
CDR3: CASSLMSLGDEQFF
J: TRBJ2-1
size: many
V: TRBV5-1
D: NA

DNA: TGCGCCAGCAGCCAAGTAATAGCGGGAGTCTACGAGCAGTACTTC
CDR3: CASSQVIAGVYEQYF
J: TRBJ2-7
size: many
V: TRBV4-1
D: TRBD2

DNA: TGTGCCAGTAGTGGGCAGACTAATAACTATGGCTACACCTTC
CDR3: CASSGQTNNYGYTF
J: TRBJ1-2
size: NA
V: TRBV19
D: NA

DNA: TGCAGCGTTCGGACAGGCCGAGAGACCCAGTACTTC
CDR3: CSVRTGRETQYF
J: TRBJ2-5
size: many
V: TRBV29-1
D: TRBD1

DNA: TGTGCCAGCAGCTTAGGGGTCCGCCAGACAGATACGCAGTATTTT
CDR3: CASSLGVRQTDTQYF
J: TRBJ2-3
size: many
V: TRBV7-2
D: NA

DNA: TGCGCCAGCAGCTCCAGTCAAACCGGGGAGCTGTTTTTT
CDR3: CASSSSQTGELFF
J: TRBJ2-2
size: NA
V: TRBV5-1
D: NA

DNA: TGCGCCAGCCAATTCGGCGGGAGCGCCAACACCGGGGAGCTGTTTTTT
CDR3: CASQFGGSANTGELFF
J: TRBJ2-2
size: many
V: TRBV5-1
D: TRBD2

DNA: TGCGCCAGTCACGGGGACGGAGGATATAATTCACCCCTCCACTTT
CDR3: CASHGDGGYNSPLHF
J: TRBJ1-6
size: many
V: TRBV5-1
D: NA

DNA: TGCGCCAGCAGCTTGGCCGGCAGGGACGATACGCAGTATTTT
CDR3: CASSLAGRDDTQYF
J: TRBJ2-3
size: many
V: TRBV5-1
D: NA

DNA: TGTGCCAGCAGCTTAAGCGGGGGGAAAAACAATGAGCAGTTCTTC
CDR3: CASSLSGGKNNEQFF
J: TRBJ2-1
size: NA
V: TRBV7-6
D: TRBD2

DNA: TGCGCCAGCAGGGGACTAGCGGGGGCCTATAGGGCCTACAATGAGCAGTTCTTC
CDR3: CASRGLAGAYRAYNEQFF
J: TRBJ2-1
size: NA
V: TRBV10-2
D: TRBD2

DNA: TGCGCCAGCAGCTTGGTTCTAGCGATCACAGATACGCAGTATTTT
CDR3: CASSLVLAITDTQYF
J: TRBJ2-3
size: NA
V: TRBV5-1
D: NA

DNA: TGTGCCAGCAGCGCCGACCCACAAGAGACCCAGTACTTC
CDR3: CASSADPQETQYF
J: TRBJ2-5
size: NA
V: TRBV7-7
D: NA

DNA: TGCAGTGCTTCATCTGGACTAGCGGACTACAATGAGCAGTTCTTC
CDR3: CSASSGLADYNEQFF
J: TRBJ2-1
size: many
V: TRBV20-1
D: TRBD2

DNA: TGCGCCAGCAGCTTGCCGGGACCTACCGGGGAGCTGTTTTTT
CDR3: CASSLPGPTGELFF
J: TRBJ2-2
size: many
V: TRBV5-1
D: NA